The rows below give T cell receptor beta chains drawn from one sample of a study of CD8 T cells in ankylosing spondylitis. TCRdb fed the 5' RACE reads into MiXCR, producing one record per CDR3 protein. The sample yields 380,000 or so distinct CDR3 sequences, 20% to 25% seen once. Sequencing used blood, either unsorted or a sorted T cell fraction (not recorded which). The receptors originated from a male donor with ankylosing spondylitis or in good health (not recorded which). CDR3s include the opening cysteine and the closing phenylalanine or tryptophan. Fields, in order: V gene, CDR3 protein.

TRBV12-3/TRBV12-4,CASSLWDSYEQYF
TRBV12-3/TRBV12-4,CASSFSASGGQGETQYF
TRBV5-6,CASSPTGAMNTGELFF
TRBV20-1,CSARGDRWGTEAFF
TRBV11-1,CASSPRDRVHEQYF
TRBV28,CASRAPGRMNTGELFF
TRBV12-3/TRBV12-4,CASSLVLAGGSGELFF
TRBV5-1,CASSSWGPSYEQYF
TRBV12-3/TRBV12-4,CASSFTGYNEQFF
TRBV6-1,CASSRSPSGSHEQYF
TRBV4-1,CASSLPAVNQPQHF
TRBV29-1,CSVVTGYTYEQYF
TRBV3-1,CASSQETGNEQFF
TRBV11-2,CASSLARLAEQFF
TRBV5-5,CASSLHITRDRPYEQYF